The next 15 T cell receptor beta chains were all read from a single sample in a study of OX40 agonist ivuxolimab in advanced cancers. The method was immunoSEQ multiplex PCR; TCRdb's version includes in-frame clones alone and lacks a portion of them. The sample includes 60,000 or so clones, approximately 91% of them seen just once. The material was CD4+ or CD8+ T cells sorted from blood, obtained in a trial of the OX40 agonist ivuxolimab. The receptor source for this set is an adult with an advanced solid tumor such as melanoma, head and neck, liver or kidney cancer.

About this clone itself: A junction boundary mismatches the germline segment, possibly from a read error. The genes are TRBV27 and TRBJ2-7; a weak D match, TRBD1 (5 bases). Germline CDR1 MNHEY, CDR2 SMNVEV (reference sequence). The CDR3 runs to 14 residues. CDR3 DNA sequence: TGTGCCAGCAGTTTATCGGCAGGGATCTACGGGCAGTACTTC. Amino acids: CASSLSAGIYGQYF.

The chain combines TRBV10-3 with TRBJ2-1; 8 nucleotides agree with TRBD1. The ends lost 0 bases at V and 9 bases at J; junction bases unmatched: 7. Germline V lookup: CDR1 ENHRY, CDR2 SYGVKD. CDR3 length: 15 residues. CDR3 bases: TGTGCCATCAGTGAGTCCGGGACAGGAAAAATTGAGCAGTTCTTC. Its translation is CAISESGTGKIEQFF.

The gene calls are TRBV5-1 and TRBJ1-1; D gene unclear. This CDR3 spans 14 amino acids. CDR1 is SGHRS, CDR2 YFSETQ, per germline. The ends were cut back, 0 bases at V and 1 base at J, with 7 bases in the middle. CDR3 sequence: CASSLEPTNTEAFF. CDR3 in DNA: TGCGCCAGCAGCTTGGAGCCAACGAACACTGAAGCTTTCTTT.

The rearrangement joins TRBV18 to TRBJ1-5; maybe TRBD1 (5 bases). The CDR3 is made up of 13 amino acids. The germline gives CDR1 KGHSH, CDR2 LQKENI. The V end lost 4 bases, the J end lost 5 bases, and 9 bases lay between the germline ends. This CDR3 is CASSQQEHQPQHF. DNA for the CDR3: TGTGCCAGCTCACAACAGGAGCATCAGCCCCAGCATTTT.

J is TRBJ2-5 and V is TRBV5-6; 10 bases map to TRBD2. The CDR3 is made up of 16 amino acids. The J segment lost 5 bases and the V segment lost 0 bases, leaving 7 bases of the junction unmatched. The germline V gene has CDR1 SGHDT and CDR2 YYEEEE. This CDR3 reads CASSLELAGLVETQYF. The CDR3, as DNA: TGTGCCAGCAGCTTGGAACTAGCGGGGCTGGTGGAGACCCAGTACTTC.

This clone was recorded only once. The chain uses TRBV2 and TRBJ1-3, with D uncertain. Germline lookup yields CDR1 SNHLY and CDR2 FYNNEI. The CDR3 has 14 amino acids. V lost 3 bases to trimming and J lost 4 bases, with 10 bases between them. CDR3 nucleotide sequence: TGTGCCAGCAGTGATCCGGGGTACGGAAACACCATATATTTT. Protein: CASSDPGYGNTIYF. The full variable domain, rest sourced from reference TRBV2 and TRBJ1-3, is EPEVTQTPSHQVTQMGQEVILRCVPISNHLYFYWYRQILGQKVEFLVSFYNNEISEKSEIFDDQFSVERPDGSNFTLKIRSTKLEDSAMYFCASSDPGYGNTIYFGEGSWLTVV.

The chain joins TRBV4-2 to TRBJ1-2, with a possible D match to TRBD1 (5 bases). The V and J ends lost 1 base and 5 bases respectively, with 14 bases between them. The germline gives CDR1 LGHNA, CDR2 YNFKEQ. CDR3 length equals 15 residues. As DNA, the CDR3 is TGTGCCAGCAGCCAAGCGGGGCAGGGACCATATGGCTACACCTTC. Translation: CASSQAGQGPYGYTF.

The chain employs TRBV1 and TRBJ2-5; the tabulated D call, TRBD1, remains unverified against the DNA. TRBV1 is a documented pseudogene. The CDR3 contains 16 residues. DNA of the CDR3: TGCACCAGCAGCCAAGTGCGCAGGGGTGAAAAAGAGACCCAGTACTTC. Its translation is CTSSQVRRGEKETQYF.

The rearrangement uses TRBV6-5 and TRBJ2-7; D call uncertain. This CDR3 comprises 14 residues. Deletions cut 10 bases from V and 4 bases from J, with 20 bases between. Germline CDR1 and CDR2: MNHEY and SVGAGI. This CDR3 is CAIRPWWDSYEQYF. The CDR3 DNA follows: TGTGCCATCCGGCCCTGGTGGGATTCGTACGAGCAGTACTTC.

The gene calls are TRBV7-9 and TRBJ1-3; TRBD1 agrees at 7 bases. This CDR3 has 19 amino acids. Germline CDR1 and CDR2: SEHNR and FQNEAQ (reference sequence). Trimming cost V 3 bases and J 0 bases; bases outside gene matches: 14. CDR3 coding DNA: TGTGCCAGCAGCTTCATGCTTCTGACAGGGATTCTCTCTGGAAACACCATATATTTT. Its protein product is CASSFMLLTGILSGNTIYF.

This rearrangement joins TRBV10-3 to TRBJ2-7; 7 bases line up with TRBD1. This CDR3 has 15 residues. Per the germline V gene, CDR1 is ENHRY and CDR2 is SYGVKD. After removal of 2 bases from V and 7 bases from J, the junction contained 11 bases not matched to a gene. The CDR3 spells CAISEERKKQGEQYF. DNA of the CDR3: TGTGCCATCAGTGAGGAAAGAAAAAAACAGGGGGAGCAGTACTTC.

J is TRBJ2-7 and V is TRBV14; D is possibly TRBD2 (6 bases). Looked up from germline, CDR1 is SGHDN and CDR2 is FVKESK. V lost 1 base, J lost 6 bases, and 10 bases lay in between. CDR3 length: 13 residues. The chain's CDR3 is CASSQVEGGEQYF. Here the CDR3 DNA reads TGTGCCAGCAGCCAAGTGGAGGGTGGCGAGCAGTACTTC.

This chain uses TRBV15 with TRBJ2-3; 8 bases match TRBD2. Per germline, CDR1 LNHNV and CDR2 YYDKDF (reference sequence). The CDR3 is 16 residues long. V was pared by 4 bases and J by 6 bases, with 12 bases of the junction left unmatched. This CDR3 reads CATSITRAGGGDTQYF. The CDR3 nucleotides read TGTGCCACCAGCATAACTCGGGCGGGAGGTGGTGATACGCAGTATTTT.

The chain joins TRBV7-9 to TRBJ2-5, with a weak D call TRBD1 (5 bases). Trimming removed 3 bases at V and 0 bases at J, with 8 bases between. Germline lookup yields CDR1 SEHNR and CDR2 FQNEAQ (reference sequence). CDR3 length: 14 amino acids. The CDR3 DNA reads as TGTGCCAGCAGCTTTGACAGAGACCAAGAGACCCAGTACTTC. This translates into CASSFDRDQETQYF.

This chain joins TRBV14 and TRBJ1-2; TRBD1 might be the D (5 bases). Trimming left V 6 bases short and J 2 bases short, with 13 bases between. The CDR3 runs 14 residues. The germline V gene has CDR1 SGHDN and CDR2 FVKESK. Written as DNA, the CDR3 is TGTGCCAGCAGTCAGACAGAGAAGAACTATGGCTACACCTTC. The encoded protein is CASSQTEKNYGYTF.